This T cell receptor (beta chain) was sequenced during a study of shared clonotypes between healthy human individuals. Findings of the study overall: Clonotype sharing among donors was expected to depend on sequencing depth.

A note on this clone: Its antigen remains unidentified.

Each unsorted sample relied on 90 million or so PBMCs as its source of genomic DNA. Unsorted PBMCs provided DNA that was sequenced on ten immunoSEQ deep assay plates. Measured with immunoSEQ multiplex PCR; TCRdb has only the in-frame clones, and not every one. The sample has around 500,000 clones; 70% to 80% are singletons. The CDR3 covers 13 residues. Material: PBMCs. The sequence derives from a woman aged 40 to 50 in good health. Some clones in this sample may be carry-over from other donors' samples. The chain carries TRBV1 and TRBJ2-6. TRBV1 is a recognized pseudogene. In DNA form, the CDR3 reads TGCACCAGCAGGTCAAGTCGGGCCAACGTCCTGACTTTC. Translated: CTSRSSRANVLTF.